This T cell receptor (beta chain) is from a study of T cell responses to AZD1222 COVID-19 vaccine. Assay: immunoSEQ multiplex PCR; the TCRdb copy retains only in-frame clones and omits some. The sample shows about 150,000 clones, 80% to 95% of them seen only once. The sample consisted of peripheral blood, taken 28 days after the second AZD1222 dose. The source is an adult who received the AZD1222 COVID-19 vaccine.

This chain's CDR3 is CASAQRRETQYF. The DNA for the CDR3 is TGTGCCAGCGCACAGCGGCGAGAGACCCAGTACTTC. This rearrangement joins TRBV12-3 or TRBV12-4 to TRBJ2-5, with D possibly being TRBD2 (5 bases). The CDR3 loop spans 12 amino acids. V was shortened by 8 bases and J by 4 bases, with 11 bases between the two germline ends.